The 21 T cell receptor beta chains given below trace back to one sample, sequenced in a study of regulatory T cells in long-lasting Graves disease. Time point specified: newly diagnosed GD, antithyroid drugs for less than 3 months. PBMC-extracted RNA yielded the TCR library. Combining iRepertoire HTBI primers with Arm-PCR of CDR3 regions, the authors built TCR beta libraries. TCRdb redid the calling of the multiplex PCR reads with MiXCR, one entry per CDR3 protein. The repertoire holds 440,000 or so distinct CDR3 sequences, with about a sixth as singletons. The sample was also reused in another study, on T cells in Graves' hyperthyroidism and ophthalmopathy.

The input for sequencing was peripheral blood mononuclear cells (PBMCs), taken at new diagnosis, from a patient treated with antithyroid drugs. These receptors came from a woman in her twenties or thirties with Graves disease.

This clonotype was counted ten times or more. The chain uses TRBV28 and TRBJ2-5; the D is unclear. This CDR3 contains 13 residues. V dropped 3 bases and J dropped 3 bases, with 8 bases sitting between them. Germline-derived CDR1 and CDR2 are MDHEN and SYDVKM. The CDR3 sequence is CASSFIIEETQYF. The CDR3 coding sequence is TGTGCCAGCAGTTTTATCATAGAAGAGACCCAGTACTTC.

This clonotype was seen ten or more times. The rearrangement uses TRBV3-1 and TRBJ1-4, with D tentatively TRBD1 (6 bases). V dropped 1 base and J dropped 7 bases, with 13 bases sitting between them. The CDR3 covers 15 residues. Germline values: CDR1 LGHDT, CDR2 YNNKEL (reference sequence). In DNA, the CDR3 is TGTGCCAGCAGCCAAGTTCAGGGGCTTTCTGAAAAACTGTTTTTT. It yields the protein CASSQVQGLSEKLFF.

This clonotype was recorded at least ten times. The chain carries TRBV24-1 and TRBJ2-1; 15 nucleotides match TRBD2. Germline CDR1 and CDR2: KGHDR and SFDVKD. V shed 4 bases, J shed 4 bases, and the junction held 7 bases outside the gene matches. The CDR3 contains 18 residues. The CDR3 bases are TGTGCCACCAGTGACTCGGGACTAGCGGGAGGTCGTTACAATGAGCAGTTCTTC. Protein product: CATSDSGLAGGRYNEQFF.

This clonotype occurred many times. CDR3 DNA: TGCGCCAGCAGCTCCCTACCCCAACCCGAATACGAGCAGTACTTC. Its protein is CASSSLPQPEYEQYF. The chain employs TRBV4-3 and TRBJ2-7; D uncertain. Trimming removed 5 bases at V and 4 bases at J, with 18 bases between. This CDR3 spans 15 amino acids. Germline V gene data show CDR1 as LGHNA and CDR2 as YSLEER.

This clonotype showed up many times. The chain employs TRBV27 and TRBJ2-3; D perhaps matches TRBD2 (6 bases). V was shortened by 11 bases and J by 2 bases, with 11 bases between the two germline ends. Germline values: CDR1 MNHEY, CDR2 SMNVEV (reference sequence). The CDR3 totals 12 residues. The CDR3 region is CAGRDFTDTQYF. CDR3 sequence (DNA): TGTGCCGGACGGGACTTCACAGATACGCAGTATTTT.

This clonotype was counted at least ten times. This chain joins TRBV7-2 and TRBJ2-1; D is possibly TRBD2 (5 bases). The CDR3 runs to 15 residues. Germline V lookup: CDR1 SGHTA, CDR2 FQGNSA. V shed 1 base and J shed 1 base, with 8 bases lying between them. As DNA, the CDR3 is TGTGCCAGCAGCTTAGTCACTAGTTCCTACAATGAGCAGTTCTTC. It yields the protein CASSLVTSSYNEQFF.

This clonotype was counted ten times or more. The rearrangement uses TRBV10-3 and TRBJ1-1; 7 bases match TRBD1. The J segment lost 7 bases and the V segment lost 7 bases, leaving 9 bases of the junction unmatched. CDR3 length: 13 amino acids. In germline, CDR1 is ENHRY, CDR2 SYGVKD. The CDR3 nucleotides are TGTGCCATCACTCCCGACAGGGATGGTGAAGCTTTCTTT. Amino acids: CAITPDRDGEAFF.

This clonotype appeared many times. CDR3 bases: TGTGCCATCAGTGAGTGGACTAGCGGGGGAAACAATGAGCAGTTCTTC. It codes for CAISEWTSGGNNEQFF. The V call is TRBV10-3, the J call TRBJ2-1, with TRBD2 identical over 13 bases. V was clipped by 1 base and J by 5 bases; unmatched bases: 2. Germline V CDR1 and CDR2: ENHRY, SYGVKD. The CDR3 totals 16 residues.

This clonotype was recorded a few times. The chain links TRBV28 to TRBJ1-5; D unresolved. Germline V gives CDR1 MDHEN, CDR2 SYDVKM. The V and J ends lost 6 bases and 9 bases respectively, with 18 bases between them. The CDR3 has 14 residues. The CDR3, as DNA: TGTGCCAGCAGCTTGCAAAAAGAGGTTCGGCCCCAGCATTTT. It translates to CASSLQKEVRPQHF.

This clonotype was observed a handful of times. This may be a read error: a much more frequent sequence differs by one nucleotide. This rearrangement joins TRBV27 to TRBJ2-1, with TRBD2 identical over 7 bases. This CDR3 comprises 14 residues. Trimming at V came to 7 bases and at J to 0 bases, leaving 3 bases not matched to a gene. Germline CDR1 MNHEY, CDR2 SMNVEV (reference sequence). The CDR3 region is CASILADSYNEQFF. CDR3 nucleotides: TGTGCCAGCATCCTAGCGGACTCCTACAATGAGCAGTTCTTC.

The chain employs TRBV3-1 and TRBJ2-2; 8 nucleotides match TRBD1. Germline V CDR1 and CDR2: LGHDT, YNNKEL (reference sequence). V lost 4 bases to trimming and J lost 4 bases; unmatched junction nucleotides: 5. The CDR3 length is 15 residues. The CDR3 loop is CASSPRTGFTGELFF. The CDR3 DNA reads as TGTGCCAGCAGCCCAAGGACAGGGTTCACCGGGGAGCTGTTTTTT.

Here the CDR3 DNA reads TGTGCCAGCAGCGCCCGTGGCGGGAGGGAACACAATGAGCAGTTCTTC. As protein: CASSARGGREHNEQFF. The J gene is TRBJ2-1, the V gene TRBV7-8; 9 nucleotides align to TRBD2. The length of the CDR3 is 16 residues. The V gene end was trimmed by 5 bases and the J gene end by 5 bases; junction bases not matched to a gene: 10. CDR1 and CDR2 from the germline V gene are SGHVS and FQNEAQ.

This clonotype was seen many times. The chain recombines TRBV7-2 with TRBJ2-5; 9 nucleotides match TRBD1. The CDR3 is 14 residues long. Per the germline V gene, CDR1 is SGHTA and CDR2 is FQGNSA. Trimming at V came to 5 bases and at J to 7 bases, leaving 8 bases not matched to a gene. The CDR3 loop is CASSGTGFRRTQYF. For the CDR3, the DNA is TGTGCCAGCAGCGGGACAGGGTTTCGACGGACCCAGTACTTC.

This clonotype was detected only once. This chain joins TRBV29-1 and TRBJ2-5; D not resolved. The CDR3 loop spans 12 amino acids. Trimming cost V 6 bases and J 2 bases, with 10 bases left between them. In germline, CDR1 is SQVTM, CDR2 ANQGSEA. CDR3 nucleotide sequence: TGCAGCGTGGAGTGGGTGCAAGAGACCCAGTACTTC. The encoded protein is CSVEWVQETQYF.

This clonotype showed up many times. The CDR3 here is CASSPSGTSGDEQYF. The CDR3 DNA reads as TGTGCCAGCAGTCCCTCCGGGACTAGCGGCGACGAGCAGTACTTC. V usage is TRBV11-1 and J usage is TRBJ2-7, with TRBD2 matching 11 bases. Germline CDR1 and CDR2: SGHAT and FQDESV (reference sequence). Germline trimming cut 6 bases from V and 5 bases from J; bases unmatched to any gene: 9. The CDR3 is 15 residues long.

Ten or more counts support this clonotype. The chain combines TRBV11-2 with TRBJ1-3; D might be TRBD1 (6 bases). The CDR3 runs 15 residues. Per germline, CDR1 SGHAT and CDR2 FQNNGV. V gave up 2 bases and J gave up 4 bases, with 12 bases separating them. The CDR3 DNA sequence: TGTGCCAGCAGCTTATTTCTACAGGGCGGAAACACCATATATTTT. It codes for CASSLFLQGGNTIYF.

The chain combines TRBV12-3 or TRBV12-4 with TRBJ1-5; 9 positions match TRBD1. V shed 1 base, J shed 3 bases, and the junction held 1 base outside the gene matches. The CDR3 runs 15 residues. CDR3: CASSLGDRANQPQHF. The CDR3 nucleotides read TGTGCCAGCAGTTTAGGGGACAGGGCCAATCAGCCCCAGCATTTT.

This clonotype was seen a handful of times. J is TRBJ2-7 and V is TRBV4-3; TRBD1 agrees at 7 bases. CDR1 and CDR2 (germline): LGHNA, YSLEER. The CDR3 runs 15 residues. The junction had 9 bases not matched to a gene; V was cut back by 0 bases and J by 7 bases. DNA of the CDR3: TGCGCCAGCAGCCAAGAGTACAGGGGCGTGGGGGAGCAGTACTTC. Protein: CASSQEYRGVGEQYF.

This clonotype appeared many times. This chain joins TRBV7-9 and TRBJ1-1; D call uncertain. V was trimmed by 5 bases and J by 1 base, leaving 8 bases between them. Germline V CDR1 and CDR2: SEHNR, FQNEAQ (reference sequence). The CDR3 extends over 13 amino acids. CDR3 protein: CASSPGWNTEAFF. In nucleotides, the CDR3 is TGTGCCAGCAGCCCGGGTTGGAACACTGAAGCTTTCTTT.

Many counts were recorded for this clonotype. The chain is built from TRBV5-8 and TRBJ2-7; maybe TRBD2 (6 bases). Trimming took off 2 bases at V and 9 bases at J, with 6 bases between the two ends. Germline loops: CDR1 SGHTS, CDR2 YDEGEE. CDR3 size: 10 residues. The CDR3 sequence is CASSFGRQYF. The CDR3 DNA reads TGTGCCAGCAGCTTCGGGAGGCAGTACTTC.

This clonotype was picked up many times. The V and J genes are TRBV12-3 or TRBV12-4 and TRBJ2-1, with D perhaps assigned TRBD1 or TRBD2 (5 bases each). Trimming pared 7 bases from V and 9 bases from J, leaving 22 bases between. The CDR3 is 15 amino acids. CDR3: CASTRASSPPSEQFF. Here the CDR3 DNA reads TGTGCCAGCACCAGGGCTAGCTCCCCTCCCAGTGAGCAGTTCTTC.